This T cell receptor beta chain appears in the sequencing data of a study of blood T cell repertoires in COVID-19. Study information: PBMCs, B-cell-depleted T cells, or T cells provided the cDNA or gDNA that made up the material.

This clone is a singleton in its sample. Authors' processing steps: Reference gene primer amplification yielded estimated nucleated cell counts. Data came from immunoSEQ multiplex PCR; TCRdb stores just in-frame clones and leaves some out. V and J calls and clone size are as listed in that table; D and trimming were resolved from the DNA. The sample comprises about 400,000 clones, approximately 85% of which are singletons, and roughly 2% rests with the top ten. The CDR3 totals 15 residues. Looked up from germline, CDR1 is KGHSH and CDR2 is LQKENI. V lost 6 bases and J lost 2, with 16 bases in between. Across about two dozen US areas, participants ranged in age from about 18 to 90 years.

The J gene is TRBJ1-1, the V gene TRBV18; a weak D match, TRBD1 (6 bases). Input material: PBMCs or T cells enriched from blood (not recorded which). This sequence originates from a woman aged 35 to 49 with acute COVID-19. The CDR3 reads CASSGQGQTNTEAFF. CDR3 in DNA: TGTGCCAGCTCGGGGCAAGGACAGACCAACACTGAAGCTTTCTTT.